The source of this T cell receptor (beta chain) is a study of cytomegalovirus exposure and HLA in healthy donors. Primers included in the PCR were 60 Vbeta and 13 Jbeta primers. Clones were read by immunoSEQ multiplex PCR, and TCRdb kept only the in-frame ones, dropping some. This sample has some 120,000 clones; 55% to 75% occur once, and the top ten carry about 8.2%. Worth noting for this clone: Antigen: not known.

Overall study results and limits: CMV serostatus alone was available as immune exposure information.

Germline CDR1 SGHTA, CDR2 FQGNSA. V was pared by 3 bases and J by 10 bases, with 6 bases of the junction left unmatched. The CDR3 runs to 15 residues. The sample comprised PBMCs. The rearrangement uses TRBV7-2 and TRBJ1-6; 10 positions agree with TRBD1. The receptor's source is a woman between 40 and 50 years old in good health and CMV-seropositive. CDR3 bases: TGTGCCAGCAGCTTTACGGGACAGGGGTCATCACCCCTCCACTTT. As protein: CASSFTGQGSSPLHF.